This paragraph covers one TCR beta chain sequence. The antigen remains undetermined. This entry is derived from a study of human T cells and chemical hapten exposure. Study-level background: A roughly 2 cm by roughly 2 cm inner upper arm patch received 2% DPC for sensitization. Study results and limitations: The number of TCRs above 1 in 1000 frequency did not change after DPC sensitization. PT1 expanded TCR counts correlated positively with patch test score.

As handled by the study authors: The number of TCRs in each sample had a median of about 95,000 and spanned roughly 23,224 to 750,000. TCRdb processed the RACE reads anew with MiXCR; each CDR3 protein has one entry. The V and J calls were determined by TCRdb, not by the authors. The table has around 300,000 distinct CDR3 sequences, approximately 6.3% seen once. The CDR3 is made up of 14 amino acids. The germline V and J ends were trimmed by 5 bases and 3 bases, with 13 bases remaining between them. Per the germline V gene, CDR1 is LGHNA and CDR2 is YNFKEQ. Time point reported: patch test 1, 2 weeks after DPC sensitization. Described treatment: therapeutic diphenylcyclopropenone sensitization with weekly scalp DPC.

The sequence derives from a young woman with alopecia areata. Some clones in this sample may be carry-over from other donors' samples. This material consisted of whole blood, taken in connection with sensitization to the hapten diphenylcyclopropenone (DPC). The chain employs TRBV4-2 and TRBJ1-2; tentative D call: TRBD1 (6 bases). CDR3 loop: CASSTPDRYYGYTF. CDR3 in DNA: TGTGCCAGCAGCACACCGGACAGATACTATGGCTACACCTTC.